These 19 T cell receptor beta chains share one sample of origin, sequenced in a study of CD8+ T cells in alopecia areata. Extracted RNA was reverse transcribed into cDNA, the sequencing template. Some clones are missing from TCRdb's copy, which holds only in-frame ones; the method was immunoSEQ multiplex PCR. The table has some 16,000 clones, less than 70% seen once. It was from alopecia areata patients that lesional scalp punch biopsies and peripheral blood were collected. Sequencing used skin. These receptors originate from a human donor with alopecia areata.

J is TRBJ2-5 and V is TRBV5-4; 8 nucleotides line up with TRBD1. The germline V gene has CDR1 SGHNT and CDR2 YYREEE (reference sequence). The CDR3 consists of 14 residues. V shed 3 bases and J 5 bases; nucleotides not matched to a gene: 6. CDR3 sequence (DNA): TGTGCCAGCAGCTGGACAGGGTCCGGGGAGACCCAGTACTTC. Translated, it gives CASSWTGSGETQYF.

The V gene is TRBV19, the J gene TRBJ1-5; possible D gene TRBD1, 6 bases. The V and J ends lost 3 bases and 1 base respectively, with 10 bases between them. CDR1 LNHDA and CDR2 SQIVND come from the germline V gene (reference sequence). This CDR3 comprises 15 residues. This CDR3 reads CASSIPGDSNQPQHF. The CDR3 region has the DNA TGTGCCAGTAGTATCCCAGGGGACAGCAATCAGCCCCAGCATTTT.

The V call is TRBV19, the J call TRBJ2-1; 9 bases align to TRBD1. Germline values: CDR1 LNHDA, CDR2 SQIVND (reference sequence). The CDR3 covers 15 residues. V lost 10 bases to trimming and J lost 9 bases; unmatched junction nucleotides: 16. CDR3 sequence (DNA): TGTGCCACCTTAGTGGAGGGACAGGGATGGGGTGAGCAGTTCTTC. It translates to CATLVEGQGWGEQFF.

This chain connects TRBV28 to TRBJ1-5; D not resolved. The ends were cut back, 5 bases at V and 7 bases at J, with 9 bases in the middle. The CDR3 extends over 12 amino acids. CDR1 is MDHEN, CDR2 SYDVKM, per germline. The CDR3 loop is CASSPQWQPQHF. The CDR3 coding sequence is TGTGCCAGCAGTCCCCAGTGGCAGCCCCAGCATTTT.

This chain joins TRBV9 and TRBJ1-4; 10 bases align to TRBD1. Germline V lookup: CDR1 SGDLS, CDR2 YYNGEE. The CDR3 spans 15 residues. Germline trimming cut 4 bases from V and 5 bases from J; bases unmatched to any gene: 5. In DNA form, the CDR3 reads TGTGCCAGCAGCTGGGGACAGGGGAGCAATGAAAAACTGTTTTTT. Translation: CASSWGQGSNEKLFF.

CDR3 region: CASRRAGGPVDSYEQYF. DNA of the CDR3: TGTGCCAGCAGGCGAGCGGGAGGGCCGGTTGATAGCTACGAGCAGTACTTC. J is TRBJ2-7 and V is TRBV27; 10 bases match TRBD2. The germline V gene has CDR1 MNHEY and CDR2 SMNVEV (reference sequence). Trimming at V came to 6 bases and at J to 3 bases, leaving 14 bases not matched to a gene. The CDR3 length is 17 residues.

This rearrangement joins TRBV2 to TRBJ2-1; 14 nucleotides align to TRBD2. The V gene's germline CDR1 is SNHLY and CDR2 FYNNEI. The CDR3 consists of 17 residues. Germline trimming cut 8 bases from V and 2 bases from J; bases unmatched to any gene: 8. Here the CDR3 reads CASPGLAGVGTYNEQFF. The CDR3 DNA reads TGTGCCAGCCCGGGACTAGCGGGAGTAGGCACCTACAATGAGCAGTTCTTC.

The V and J genes are TRBV29-1 and TRBJ2-1, with 13 positions matching TRBD2. CDR1 is SQVTM and CDR2 is ANQGSEA in the germline V gene. V trimming: 6 bases; J trimming: 4 bases; junction bases outside the gene matches: 9. The CDR3 has 16 residues. The CDR3 sequence is CSVPRRGLAGYNEQFF. The CDR3 nucleotides read TGCAGCGTCCCGCGGAGGGGACTAGCGGGATACAATGAGCAGTTCTTC.

This clone turned up a few times. The rearrangement links TRBV7-4 to TRBJ2-3; D is perhaps TRBD2 (6 bases). Germline lookup yields CDR1 SGHVT and CDR2 SQSDAQ. The CDR3 runs 13 residues. The V end lost 8 bases, the J end lost 1 base, and 10 bases lay between the germline ends. The CDR3: CASGSGGTDTQYF. DNA for the CDR3: TGTGCCAGCGGCTCGGGGGGCACAGATACGCAGTATTTT.

The chain combines TRBV7-2 with TRBJ2-3, with TRBD1 as a possible D gene (5 bases). CDR3 length: 12 amino acids. The V gene lost 6 bases and the J gene lost 6 bases, with 10 bases spanning the gap. Per the germline V gene, CDR1 is SGHTA and CDR2 is FQGNSA. The CDR3 protein is CASRGETDTQYF. The CDR3 region has the DNA TGTGCCAGCAGAGGGGAAACCGATACGCAGTATTTT.

The V call is TRBV6-1, the J call TRBJ2-3; 7 bases are a match to TRBD2. The junction had 9 bases not matched to a gene; V was cut back by 6 bases and J by 6 bases. The CDR3 length is 14 residues. Germline assignment: CDR1 MNHNS and CDR2 SASEGT. CDR3 nucleotides: TGTGCCAGCAGCAGACTAGCTGGAACGGATACGCAGTATTTT. It is translated as CASSRLAGTDTQYF.

The genes are TRBV6-6 and TRBJ1-3; D is undetermined. The CDR3 is made up of 14 amino acids. V shed 5 bases and J shed 0 bases, with 8 bases lying between them. CDR1 and CDR2 (germline): MNHNY, SVGAGI (reference sequence). The CDR3 region is CASSPQDSGNTIYF. The CDR3 nucleotides read TGTGCCAGCAGTCCCCAAGACTCTGGAAACACCATATATTTT.

This clone was seen only a few times. The chain employs TRBV21-1 and TRBJ2-7; the table's D call, TRBD2, was not checked against the DNA. TRBV21-1 is described as a pseudogene. The CDR3 is 21 residues long. The CDR3 reads CASSKVRPWRAEGGVTYEQYF. The DNA for the CDR3 is TGTGCCAGCAGCAAAGTTAGGCCGTGGAGGGCGGAGGGCGGGGTAACCTACGAGCAGTACTTC.

This rearrangement joins TRBV28 to TRBJ1-2; TRBD1 aligns across 10 bases. The germline CDR1 and CDR2 sequences are MDHEN and SYDVKM. Trimming took 6 bases from V and 7 from J; bases not matched to a gene: 8. The CDR3 sequence is 14 residues long. CDR3 nucleotides: TGTGCCAGCAGACTCTCTGGGACAGGGGCTGGCTACACCTTC. The encoded protein is CASRLSGTGAGYTF.

The V call is TRBV4-1, the J call TRBJ1-1; TRBD1 might be the D (6 bases). Trimming took off 5 bases at V and 1 base at J, with 8 bases between the two ends. The CDR3 consists of 13 residues. Germline V gene sequence: CDR1 MGHRA, CDR2 YSYEKL. The CDR3 region is CASSLGQNTEAFF. In nucleotides, the CDR3 is TGCGCCAGCAGCTTGGGACAGAACACTGAAGCTTTCTTT.

The rearrangement links TRBV6-5 to TRBJ1-5, with 8 bases that match TRBD1. This CDR3 comprises 12 residues. Germline V lookup: CDR1 MNHEY, CDR2 SVGAGI. The ends lost 6 bases at V and 7 bases at J; junction bases unmatched: 2. Here the CDR3 reads CASRTGVQPQHF. Here the CDR3 DNA reads TGTGCCAGCAGGACAGGGGTCCAGCCCCAGCATTTT.

The chain links TRBV6-5 to TRBJ2-7; unclear D gene. The CDR3 totals 13 residues. Germline V gives CDR1 MNHEY, CDR2 SVGAGI. Trimming removed 0 bases at V and 4 bases at J, with 7 bases between. The CDR3 coding sequence is TGTGCCAGCAGTTACTCTTTCCGTTACGAGCAGTACTTC. This translates into CASSYSFRYEQYF.

The J gene is TRBJ1-1, the V gene TRBV19; 7 bases align to TRBD1. CDR3 length equals 16 residues. The trim removed 5 bases at V and 6 bases at J, leaving 15 bases unmatched. Germline assignment: CDR1 LNHDA and CDR2 SQIVND (reference sequence). This chain's CDR3 is CASSAERGPGGSEAFF. The CDR3 DNA follows: TGTGCCAGTAGTGCTGAGAGGGGGCCCGGCGGGTCTGAAGCTTTCTTT.

The chain employs TRBV7-3 and TRBJ2-1; D unresolved. Germline lookup yields CDR1 SGHTA and CDR2 FQGTGA. With 5 bases removed from V and 0 bases from J, the gap between germline ends came to 11 bases. This CDR3 has 15 residues. The CDR3 loop is CASSLKPDSYNEQFF. In DNA form, the CDR3 reads TGTGCCAGCAGCCTAAAGCCTGACTCCTACAATGAGCAGTTCTTC.